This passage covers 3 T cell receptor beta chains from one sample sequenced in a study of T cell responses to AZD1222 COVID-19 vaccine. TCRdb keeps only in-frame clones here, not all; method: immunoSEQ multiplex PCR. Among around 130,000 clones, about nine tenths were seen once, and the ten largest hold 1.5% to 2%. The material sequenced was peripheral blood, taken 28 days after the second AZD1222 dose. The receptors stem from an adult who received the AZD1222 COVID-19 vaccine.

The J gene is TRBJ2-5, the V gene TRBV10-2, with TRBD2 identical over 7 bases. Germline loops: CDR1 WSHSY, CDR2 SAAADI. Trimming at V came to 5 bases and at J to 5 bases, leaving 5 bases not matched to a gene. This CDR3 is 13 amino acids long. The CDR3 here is CASSPIGGETQYF. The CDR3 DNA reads TGCGCCAGCAGTCCGATCGGGGGGGAGACCCAGTACTTC.

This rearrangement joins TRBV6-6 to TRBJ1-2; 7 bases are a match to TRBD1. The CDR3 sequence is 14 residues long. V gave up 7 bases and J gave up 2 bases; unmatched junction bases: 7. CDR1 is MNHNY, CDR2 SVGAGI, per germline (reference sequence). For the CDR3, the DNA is TGTGCCAGCACCAGAACGACAGGGAACTATGGCTACACCTTC. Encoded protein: CASTRTTGNYGYTF.

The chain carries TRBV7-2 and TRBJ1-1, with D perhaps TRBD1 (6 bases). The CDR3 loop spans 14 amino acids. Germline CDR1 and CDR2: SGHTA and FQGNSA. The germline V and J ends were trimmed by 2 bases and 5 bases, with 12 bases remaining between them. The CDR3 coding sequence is TGTGCCAGCAGCTTACAGGGAGGGGGTACTGAAGCTTTCTTT. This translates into CASSLQGGGTEAFF.